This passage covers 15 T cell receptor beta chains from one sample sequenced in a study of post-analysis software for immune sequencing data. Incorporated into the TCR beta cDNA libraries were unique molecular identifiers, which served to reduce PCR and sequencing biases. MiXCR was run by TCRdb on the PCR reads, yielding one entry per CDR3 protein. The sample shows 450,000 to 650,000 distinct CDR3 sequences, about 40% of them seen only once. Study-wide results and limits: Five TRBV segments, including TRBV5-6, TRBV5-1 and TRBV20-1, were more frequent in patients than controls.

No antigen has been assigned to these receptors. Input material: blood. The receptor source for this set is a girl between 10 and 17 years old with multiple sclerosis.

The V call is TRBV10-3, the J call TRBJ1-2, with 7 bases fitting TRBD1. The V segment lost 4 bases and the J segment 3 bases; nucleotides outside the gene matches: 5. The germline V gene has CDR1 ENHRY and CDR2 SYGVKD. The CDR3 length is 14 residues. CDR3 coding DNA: TGTGCCATCAGTGGGGGACAGAGACACTATGGCTACACCTTC. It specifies CAISGGQRHYGYTF.

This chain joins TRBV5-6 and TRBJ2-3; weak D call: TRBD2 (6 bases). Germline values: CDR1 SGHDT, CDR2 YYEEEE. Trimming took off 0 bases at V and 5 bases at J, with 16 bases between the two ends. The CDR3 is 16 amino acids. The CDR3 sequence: CASSLVRAGKEDTQYF. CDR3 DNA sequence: TGTGCCAGCAGCTTGGTGAGGGCGGGGAAGGAAGATACGCAGTATTTT. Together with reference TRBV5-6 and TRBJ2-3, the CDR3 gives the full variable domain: DAGVTQSPTHLIKTRGQQVTLRCSPKSGHDTVSWYQQALGQGPQFIFQYYEEEERQRGNFPDRFSGHQFPNYSSELNVNALLLGDSALYLCASSLVRAGKEDTQYFGPGTRLTVL.

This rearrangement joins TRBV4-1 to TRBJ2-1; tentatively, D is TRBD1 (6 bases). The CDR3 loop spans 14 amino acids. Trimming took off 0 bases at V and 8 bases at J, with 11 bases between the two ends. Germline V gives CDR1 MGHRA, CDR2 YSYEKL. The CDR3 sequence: CASSQDRGFDEQFF. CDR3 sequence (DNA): TGCGCCAGCAGCCAAGACAGGGGCTTCGATGAGCAGTTCTTC.

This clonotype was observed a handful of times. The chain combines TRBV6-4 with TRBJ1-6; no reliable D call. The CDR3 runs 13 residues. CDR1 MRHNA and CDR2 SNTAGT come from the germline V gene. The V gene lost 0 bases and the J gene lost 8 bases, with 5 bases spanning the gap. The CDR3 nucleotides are TGTGCCAGCAGTGACTCTTTTGATTCACCCCTCCACTTT. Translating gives CASSDSFDSPLHF.

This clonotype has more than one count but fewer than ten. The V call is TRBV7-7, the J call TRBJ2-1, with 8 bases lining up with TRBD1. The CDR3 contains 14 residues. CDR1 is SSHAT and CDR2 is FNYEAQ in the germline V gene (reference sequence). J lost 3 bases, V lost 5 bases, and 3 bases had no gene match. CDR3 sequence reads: CASSRTGGYNEQFF. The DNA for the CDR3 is TGTGCCAGCAGCCGTACAGGGGGCTACAATGAGCAGTTCTTC. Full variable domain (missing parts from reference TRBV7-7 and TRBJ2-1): GAGVSQSPRYKVTKRGQDVTLRCDPISSHATLYWYQQALGQGPEFLTYFNYEAQPDKSGLPSDRFSAERPEGSISTLTIQRTEQRDSAMYRCASSRTGGYNEQFFGPGTRLTVL.

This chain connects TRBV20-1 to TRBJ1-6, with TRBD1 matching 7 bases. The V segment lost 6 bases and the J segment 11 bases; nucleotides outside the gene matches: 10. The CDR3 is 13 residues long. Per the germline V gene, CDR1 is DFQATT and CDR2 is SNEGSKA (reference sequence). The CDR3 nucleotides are TGCAGTGCCATCCGGGACAGTCGGGCACCCCTCCACTTT. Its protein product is CSAIRDSRAPLHF.

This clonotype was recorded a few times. CDR3 region: CAISESLGQETQYF. The CDR3 DNA reads as TGTGCCATCAGTGAGTCTCTGGGGCAAGAGACCCAGTACTTC. V usage is TRBV10-3 and J usage is TRBJ2-5; D is unresolved. The CDR3 has 14 amino acids. The V end lost 0 bases, the J end lost 2 bases, and 7 bases lay between the germline ends. CDR1 and CDR2 (germline): ENHRY, SYGVKD.

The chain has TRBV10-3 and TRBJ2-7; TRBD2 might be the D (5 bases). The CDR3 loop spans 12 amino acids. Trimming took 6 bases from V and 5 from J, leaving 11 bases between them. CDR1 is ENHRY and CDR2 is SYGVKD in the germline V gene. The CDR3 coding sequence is TGTGCCATCAGGGAAGGGAGCCACGAGCAGTACTTC. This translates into CAIREGSHEQYF.

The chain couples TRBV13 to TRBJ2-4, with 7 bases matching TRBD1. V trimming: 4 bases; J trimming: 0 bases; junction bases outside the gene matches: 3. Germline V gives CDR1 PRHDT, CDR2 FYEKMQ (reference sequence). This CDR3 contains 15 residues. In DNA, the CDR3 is TGTGCCAGCAGCTACAGGGGTAGAGCCAAAAACATTCAGTACTTC. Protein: CASSYRGRAKNIQYF.

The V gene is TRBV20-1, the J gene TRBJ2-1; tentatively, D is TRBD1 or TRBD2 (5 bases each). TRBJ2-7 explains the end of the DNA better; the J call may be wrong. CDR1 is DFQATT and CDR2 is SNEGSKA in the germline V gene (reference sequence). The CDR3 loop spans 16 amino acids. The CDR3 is CSARRDGASSYNEQYF. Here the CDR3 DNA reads TGCAGTGCTAGGAGGGACGGGGCGAGCTCCTACAATGAGCAGTACTTC.

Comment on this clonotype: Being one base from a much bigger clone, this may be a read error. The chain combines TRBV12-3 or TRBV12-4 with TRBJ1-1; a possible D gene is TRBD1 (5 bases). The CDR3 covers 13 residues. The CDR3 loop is CAGRARENTEAFF. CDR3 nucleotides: TGTGCCGGCAGGGCCAGAGAGAACACTGAAGCTTTCTTT.

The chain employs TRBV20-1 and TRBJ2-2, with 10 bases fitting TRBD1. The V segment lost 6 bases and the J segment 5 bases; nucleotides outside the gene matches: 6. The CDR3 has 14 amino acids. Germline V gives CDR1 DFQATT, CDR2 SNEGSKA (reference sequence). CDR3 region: CSASPGQGTGELFF. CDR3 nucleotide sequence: TGCAGTGCGTCACCGGGACAGGGGACCGGGGAGCTGTTTTTT.

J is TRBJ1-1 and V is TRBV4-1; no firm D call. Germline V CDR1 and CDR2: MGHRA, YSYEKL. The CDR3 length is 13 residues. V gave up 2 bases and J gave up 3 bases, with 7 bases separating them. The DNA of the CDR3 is TGCGCCAGCAGCCAATTCATCGACACTGAAGCTTTCTTT. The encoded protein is CASSQFIDTEAFF.

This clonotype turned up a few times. The CDR3 is CASSLVLPSSYNEQFF. In DNA form, the CDR3 reads TGTGCCAGCAGCTTAGTACTACCGAGCTCCTACAATGAGCAGTTCTTC. V and J are TRBV7-8 and TRBJ2-1, with no clear D. Trimming removed 1 base from V and 0 bases from J, with 10 bases in between. The germline V gene encodes CDR1 SGHVS and CDR2 FQNEAQ. This CDR3 region has 16 residues.

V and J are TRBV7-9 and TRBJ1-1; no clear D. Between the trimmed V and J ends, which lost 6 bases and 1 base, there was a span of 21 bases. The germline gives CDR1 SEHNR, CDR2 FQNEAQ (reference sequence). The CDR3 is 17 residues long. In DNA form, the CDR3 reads TGTGCCAGCAGTTCCGGGCTAGGCCTGGCGGCGAACACTGAAGCTTTCTTT. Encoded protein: CASSSGLGLAANTEAFF.